These 21 T cell receptor beta chains originate from one sample sequenced in a study of cytomegalovirus exposure and HLA in healthy donors. Vbeta (60) and Jbeta (13) primers were used in the PCR. Clones were read by immunoSEQ multiplex PCR, and TCRdb kept only the in-frame ones, dropping some. This sample has about 200,000 clones, with under 70% found just once. The specimen was PBMCs. These receptors all stem from a man aged 40-55 years in good health and CMV-seropositive.

This clone was counted only a few times. The gene calls are TRBV6-5 and TRBJ1-2; tentatively, D is TRBD1 (6 bases). CDR3 length: 13 residues. Germline V CDR1 and CDR2: MNHEY, SVGAGI. V was clipped by 5 bases and J by 7 bases, with 14 bases between them. In nucleotides, the CDR3 is TGTGCCAGCAGTGAAACAGGGCGGCGTGGCTACACCTTC. It encodes CASSETGRRGYTF.

The genes are TRBV5-1 and TRBJ2-1; 8 bases fit TRBD2. The CDR3 sequence is 15 residues long. The germline gives CDR1 SGHRS, CDR2 YFSETQ. The V segment lost 7 bases and the J segment 8 bases; nucleotides outside the gene matches: 14. The CDR3 sequence is CASLLRGASSDEQFF. In DNA, the CDR3 is TGCGCCAGCCTATTGCGGGGGGCGAGCTCCGATGAGCAGTTCTTC.

The chain combines TRBV10-1 with TRBJ1-6; possibly TRBD1 for D (6 bases). The CDR3 sequence is 14 residues long. Trimming cost V 3 bases and J 5 bases, with 8 bases left between them. Per germline, CDR1 WNHNN and CDR2 SYGVQD (reference sequence). The CDR3 DNA sequence: TGCGCCAGCAGTGAAGGACAGAATAATTCACCCCTCCACTTT. Translating it yields CASSEGQNNSPLHF.

The chain employs TRBV19 and TRBJ2-7; TRBD2 matches 9 bases. Germline CDR1 and CDR2: LNHDA and SQIVND (reference sequence). The CDR3 sequence is 14 residues long. Trimming cost V 5 bases and J 2 bases; bases outside gene matches: 4. The CDR3 loop is CASSSGLATYEQYF. The CDR3 DNA is TGTGCCAGTAGTTCAGGACTAGCGACCTACGAGCAGTACTTC.

This clone was seen only a few times. This chain uses TRBV11-3 with TRBJ1-1; D perhaps matches TRBD1 (5 bases). V was trimmed by 8 bases and J by 3 bases, leaving 16 bases between them. The CDR3 is 14 amino acids. The germline V gene encodes CDR1 SGHNT and CDR2 YENEEA. CDR3 sequence reads: CASAVRGKDTEAFF. The CDR3 DNA is TGTGCCAGCGCAGTCCGGGGGAAGGACACTGAAGCTTTCTTT.

This clone has just a few counts. The chain recombines TRBV9 with TRBJ2-2; D gene unclear. The V end lost 4 bases, the J end lost 8 bases, and 6 bases lay between the germline ends. This CDR3 contains 11 residues. Germline CDR1 reads SGDLS; CDR2 reads YYNGEE. This chain's CDR3 is CASSQRGELFF. The CDR3 DNA sequence: TGTGCCAGCAGCCAGAGGGGGGAGCTGTTTTTT.

This clone is a singleton in its sample. The chain combines TRBV7-8 with TRBJ1-4; no reliable D call. The V end lost 1 base, the J end lost 7 bases, and 16 bases lay between the germline ends. There are 16 residues in the CDR3. Germline V gives CDR1 SGHVS, CDR2 FQNEAQ. The CDR3 coding sequence is TGTGCCAGCAGCTTAGGGGCATTGGCGTCTGGTGAAAAACTGTTTTTT. This encodes CASSLGALASGEKLFF.

The CDR3, as DNA: TGCGCCAGCAGCCTAAAGACAGGGGGCTCGAGCACTGAAGCTTTCTTT. This gives the protein CASSLKTGGSSTEAFF. The chain has TRBV5-1 and TRBJ1-1, with 10 positions matching TRBD1. Losses at the gene ends were 4 bases for V and 4 bases for J; bases not matched to a gene: 10. The CDR3 is 16 residues long. Germline CDR1 is SGHRS and CDR2 is YFSETQ.

This chain uses TRBV6-6 with TRBJ2-7, with 8 bases lining up with TRBD2. The V segment lost 6 bases and the J segment 5 bases; nucleotides outside the gene matches: 6. This CDR3 has 13 amino acids. The V gene's germline CDR1 is MNHNY and CDR2 SVGAGI (reference sequence). The chain's CDR3 is CASRSSGKDEQYF. The CDR3 region has the DNA TGTGCCAGCAGGAGTAGCGGGAAGGACGAGCAGTACTTC.

Concerning this clone itself: In the same sample, other DNA sequences code for this CDR3. The chain links TRBV9 to TRBJ2-5, with D unresolved. The V end lost 10 bases, the J end lost 2 bases, and 9 bases lay between the germline ends. CDR3 length: 11 residues. The germline V gene encodes CDR1 SGDLS and CDR2 YYNGEE. The CDR3 bases are TGTGCCCTACTCAAACAAGAGACCCAGTACTTC. Translated: CALLKQETQYF.

Regarding this clone: One end of the junction does not line up with germline, which may come from a read error. The chain carries TRBV2 and TRBJ2-3; possibly TRBD1 for D (6 bases). The CDR3 sequence is 17 residues long. Germline V gene data show CDR1 as SNHLY and CDR2 as FYNNEI. This CDR3 is CASSEAVASVRTDTRYF. The CDR3 region has the DNA TGTGCCAGCAGTGAAGCCGTGGCATCGGTTAGGACAGATACGCGGTATTTT.

The chain has TRBV29-1 and TRBJ2-7; TRBD1 aligns across 8 bases. This CDR3 region has 15 residues. Losses at the gene ends were 2 bases for V and 7 bases for J; bases not matched to a gene: 13. Germline CDR1 reads SQVTM; CDR2 reads ANQGSEA. Here the CDR3 reads CSVELTTGERGEQYF. The CDR3 DNA is TGCAGCGTTGAATTGACGACAGGGGAAAGAGGAGAGCAGTACTTC.

The rearrangement uses TRBV28 and TRBJ2-5; 8 nucleotides line up with TRBD1. The J call is in doubt because the DNA end fits TRBJ2-7 better. Germline assignment: CDR1 MDHEN and CDR2 SYDVKM. The CDR3 is 13 amino acids. The CDR3: CASRRTGIYEQYF. The CDR3, as DNA: TGTGCCAGCAGACGGACAGGGATCTACGAGCAGTACTTC.

The V call is TRBV6-1, the J call TRBJ2-7; 10 positions match TRBD1. Germline V gives CDR1 MNHNS, CDR2 SASEGT. This CDR3 has 14 residues. The J segment lost 2 bases and the V segment lost 6 bases, leaving 4 bases of the junction unmatched. The CDR3 sequence: CASSLDRGTYEQYF. The CDR3 region has the DNA TGTGCCAGCAGCCTGGACAGGGGGACCTACGAGCAGTACTTC.

This chain links TRBV5-1 with TRBJ1-1; D ambiguous. This CDR3 region has 13 residues. The V gene's germline CDR1 is SGHRS and CDR2 YFSETQ. V lost 2 bases to trimming and J lost 3 bases, with 8 bases between them. CDR3 loop: CASSFEGYTEAFF. CDR3 coding DNA: TGCGCCAGCAGCTTTGAGGGCTACACTGAAGCTTTCTTT.

The chain employs TRBV2 and TRBJ1-1; 8 bases map to TRBD1. Germline V lookup: CDR1 SNHLY, CDR2 FYNNEI. The CDR3 covers 17 residues. V lost 0 bases to trimming and J lost 1 base; unmatched junction nucleotides: 7. The CDR3 bases are TGTGCCAGCAGTGAAGCGCTCTCAGGGGGCTCGAACACTGAAGCTTTCTTT. Its translation: CASSEALSGGSNTEAFF.

As for this clone: Additional DNA sequences in this sample encode the identical CDR3. In nucleotides, the CDR3 is TGTGCCAGCAGCTTAGTCCGAGAAGACACTGAAGCTTTCTTT. It is translated as CASSLVREDTEAFF. The V and J genes are TRBV7-9 and TRBJ1-1; no definite D call. The germline V and J ends were trimmed by 1 base and 3 bases, with 9 bases remaining between them. There are 14 residues in the CDR3. Germline CDR1 and CDR2: SEHNR and FQNEAQ (reference sequence).

The V call is TRBV2, the J call TRBJ1-5, with TRBD1 identical over 8 bases. V shed 6 bases and J 4 bases; nucleotides not matched to a gene: 8. The CDR3 contains 15 residues. CDR1 SNHLY and CDR2 FYNNEI come from the germline V gene. CDR3 bases: TGTGCCAGCAGCAAATCGACAGGGGCAAATCAGCCCCAGCATTTT. It translates to CASSKSTGANQPQHF. Complete variable domain (other parts from reference TRBV2 and TRBJ1-5): EPEVTQTPSHQVTQMGQEVILRCVPISNHLYFYWYRQILGQKVEFLVSFYNNEISEKSEIFDDQFSVERPDGSNFTLKIRSTKLEDSAMYFCASSKSTGANQPQHFGDGTRLSIL.

The chain is built from TRBV7-3 and TRBJ2-3; D might be TRBD1 (6 bases). The germline gives CDR1 SGHTA, CDR2 FQGTGA. The CDR3 has 15 amino acids. Trimming stripped 4 bases from V and 1 base from J, with 12 bases between. The CDR3 loop is CASSSLGAGTDTQYF. The CDR3, as DNA: TGTGCCAGCAGCTCCCTGGGGGCGGGCACAGATACGCAGTATTTT. The complete variable domain, with remaining parts taken from reference TRBV7-3 and TRBJ2-3, reads GAGVSQTPSNKVTEKGKYVELRCDPISGHTALYWYRQSLGQGPEFLIYFQGTGAADDSGLPNDRFFAVRPEGSVSTLKIQRTERGDSAVYLCASSSLGAGTDTQYFGPGTRLTVL.

This chain's CDR3 is CASSYLDTQYF. The CDR3 nucleotides read TGTGCCAGCAGTTACCTAGATACGCAGTATTTT. The chain has TRBV6-6 and TRBJ2-3; D unresolved. V dropped 2 bases and J dropped 5 bases, with 2 bases sitting between them. This CDR3 is built from 11 residues. CDR1 is MNHNY, CDR2 SVGAGI, per germline (reference sequence).

This rearrangement joins TRBV19 to TRBJ1-2, with TRBD1 as a possible D gene (5 bases). This CDR3 has 13 residues. V lost 11 bases, J lost 4 bases, and 17 bases lay in between. The V gene's germline CDR1 is LNHDA and CDR2 SQIVND (reference sequence). The CDR3, as DNA: TGTGCCGCAAGACCCCAGGGAGGCTATGGCTACACCTTC. This gives the protein CAARPQGGYGYTF.